The 32 T cell receptor beta chains listed next were all sequenced from one sample in a study of T cells in Graves' hyperthyroidism and ophthalmopathy. Researchers took RNA transcripts and amplified the TCR beta CDR3 regions from them. Using the HTBI primer set, a first-round RT-PCR was run on the TCR CDR3. TCRdb reprocessed the multiplex PCR reads with MiXCR, giving one entry per CDR3 protein. The profile shows 340,000 or so distinct CDR3 sequences, about 18% of them singletons. Sequenced sample: blood. The source is a woman aged 50 to 65 with Graves' hyperthyroidism.

This clonotype was seen only a few times. The gene calls are TRBV20-1 and TRBJ2-1; 11 positions match TRBD2. This CDR3 contains 12 residues. V shed 6 bases and J 6 bases; nucleotides not matched to a gene: 1. The germline V gene has CDR1 DFQATT and CDR2 SNEGSKA (reference sequence). The CDR3 sequence is CSAGTSGNEQFF. In DNA, the CDR3 is TGCAGTGCAGGGACTAGCGGCAATGAGCAGTTCTTC.

This clonotype has just a few counts. The chain uses TRBV5-1 and TRBJ1-2, with D tentatively TRBD1 (5 bases). The CDR3 totals 13 residues. CDR1 is SGHRS, CDR2 YFSETQ, per germline. Trimming removed 4 bases from V and 8 bases from J, with 15 bases in between. The chain's CDR3 is CASSPGTFGGYTF. The CDR3 coding sequence is TGCGCCAGCAGCCCCGGGACCTTCGGGGGCTACACCTTC.

This chain uses TRBV9 with TRBJ2-1, with D perhaps matching TRBD2 (7 bases). CDR1 SGDLS and CDR2 YYNGEE come from the germline V gene. Trimming pared 4 bases from V and 7 bases from J, leaving 12 bases between. The CDR3 sequence is 13 residues long. The CDR3 spells CASSPGGLNEQFF. The CDR3, as DNA: TGTGCCAGCAGCCCGGGGGGCCTTAATGAGCAGTTCTTC. The full variable domain, in which reference TRBV9 and TRBJ2-1 provide the parts outside the CDR3, is DSGVTQTPKHLITATGQRVTLRCSPRSGDLSVYWYQQSLDQGLQFLIQYYNGEERAKGNILERFSAQQFPDLHSELNLSSLELGDSALYFCASSPGGLNEQFFGPGTRLTVL.

J is TRBJ2-1 and V is TRBV7-9; D might be TRBD1 (7 bases). Germline assignment: CDR1 SEHNR and CDR2 FQNEAQ (reference sequence). This CDR3 has 14 residues. The V end lost 7 bases, the J end lost 1 base, and 11 bases lay between the germline ends. The CDR3: CASTRGASYNEQFF. The CDR3 DNA reads as TGTGCCAGCACCAGGGGGGCTTCCTACAATGAGCAGTTCTTC. Together with reference TRBV7-9 and TRBJ2-1, the CDR3 gives the full variable domain: DTGVSQNPRHKITKRGQNVTFRCDPISEHNRLYWYRQTLGQGPEFLTYFQNEAQLEKSRLLSDRFSAERPKGSFSTLEIQRTEQGDSAMYLCASTRGASYNEQFFGPGTRLTVL.

This clonotype was picked up a small number of times. The gene calls are TRBV19 and TRBJ1-2; 9 nucleotides match TRBD1. J was trimmed by 7 bases and V by 5 bases; bases with no gene match: 23. This CDR3 contains 19 residues. The germline CDR1 and CDR2 sequences are LNHDA and SQIVND (reference sequence). DNA of the CDR3: TGTGCCAGTAGTGACTCTTCTCTTCGGGGACAGGGTTTTCGGAGTGGCTACACCTTC. This gives the protein CASSDSSLRGQGFRSGYTF.

This clonotype has a handful of counts. The gene calls are TRBV19 and TRBJ1-1; 7 bases align to TRBD1. Per germline, CDR1 LNHDA and CDR2 SQIVND (reference sequence). Trimming at V came to 9 bases and at J to 3 bases, leaving 13 bases not matched to a gene. The CDR3 is 15 residues long. Here the CDR3 reads CASLRDRKYHTEAFF. The CDR3 bases are TGTGCCAGCCTCCGGGACAGAAAGTACCACACTGAAGCTTTCTTT.

This clonotype was observed at least ten times. The J gene is TRBJ2-2, the V gene TRBV3-1; D is ambiguous. The CDR3 extends over 14 amino acids. CDR1 is LGHDT and CDR2 is YNNKEL in the germline V gene (reference sequence). Trimming took off 6 bases at V and 5 bases at J, with 13 bases between the two ends. CDR3 in DNA: TGTGCCAGCAGGAGCATTGTGGGAACCGGGGAGCTGTTTTTT. This codes for CASRSIVGTGELFF. The full variable domain, its missing parts supplied by reference TRBV3-1 and TRBJ2-2, is DTAVSQTPKYLVTQMGNDKSIKCEQNLGHDTMYWYKQDSKKFLKIMFSYNNKELIINETVPNRFSPKSPDKAHLNLHINSLELGDSAVYFCASRSIVGTGELFFGEGSRLTVL.

This clonotype was found many times. This chain links TRBV18 with TRBJ1-5, with a tentative D call TRBD1 (6 bases). Germline lookup yields CDR1 KGHSH and CDR2 LQKENI. The V end was cut by 3 bases, the J end by 4 bases, with 16 bases between. This CDR3 has 16 amino acids. Here the CDR3 reads CASSPYGGDGNQPQHF. CDR3 bases: TGTGCCAGCTCACCTTATGGGGGCGACGGTAATCAGCCCCAGCATTTT.

This clonotype was recorded many times. The chain combines TRBV2 with TRBJ2-7; D uncertain. The germline CDR1 and CDR2 sequences are SNHLY and FYNNEI. The V end lost 5 bases, the J end lost 10 bases, and 12 bases lay between the germline ends. This CDR3 has 11 residues. The CDR3 sequence: CASSPEKRQYF. CDR3 DNA: TGTGCCAGCAGTCCCGAAAAACGACAGTACTTC. Combining the CDR3 with reference TRBV2 and TRBJ2-7 gives the whole variable domain EPEVTQTPSHQVTQMGQEVILRCVPISNHLYFYWYRQILGQKVEFLVSFYNNEISEKSEIFDDQFSVERPDGSNFTLKIRSTKLEDSAMYFCASSPEKRQYFGPGTRLTVT.

This clonotype was counted at least ten times. The genes are TRBV18 and TRBJ1-3; D is ambiguous. The CDR3 runs to 15 residues. With 3 bases removed from V and 2 bases from J, the gap between germline ends came to 11 bases. Looked up from germline, CDR1 is KGHSH and CDR2 is LQKENI. CDR3: CASSPLETPGNTIYF. The CDR3 DNA reads TGTGCCAGCTCACCCCTAGAGACTCCTGGAAACACCATATATTTT.

Note on this clonotype: Since a much larger clone is just one base distant, this may be a read error. The chain combines TRBV11-2 with TRBJ2-1, with D possibly being TRBD2 (5 bases). CDR3 length equals 15 residues. Germline V gene sequence: CDR1 SGHAT, CDR2 FQNNGV. CDR3 amino acids: CASGLRADPYNEQFF. The CDR3 nucleotides read TGTGCCAGCGGCTTGAGGGCCGATCCCTACAATGAGCAGTTCTTC.

This clonotype was seen repeatedly, ten times or more. The gene calls are TRBV10-1 and TRBJ2-1, with 9 bases matching TRBD2. Germline CDR1 WNHNN, CDR2 SYGVQD (reference sequence). The junction had 13 bases not matched to a gene; V was cut back by 10 bases and J by 6 bases. This CDR3 is built from 15 residues. The CDR3 loop is CATHHLAGELNEQFF. The CDR3 region has the DNA TGCGCCACCCACCACTTAGCGGGGGAGCTCAATGAGCAGTTCTTC.

As for this clonotype: This may be a read error, as it is one base from a much larger clone. V and J are TRBV10-3 and TRBJ2-7; D may match TRBD1 or TRBD2 (6 bases each). Germline values: CDR1 ENHRY, CDR2 SYGVKD. The CDR3 loop spans 14 amino acids. Trimming pared 7 bases from V and 6 bases from J, leaving 19 bases between. The CDR3 here is CAITPGRGPFEQYF. As DNA, the CDR3 is TGTGCCATCACACCGGGACGGGGGCCCTTCGAGCAGTACTTC.

This clonotype was counted a few times. The gene calls are TRBV6-1 and TRBJ2-7, with a tentative D call TRBD2 (6 bases). Per germline, CDR1 MNHNS and CDR2 SASEGT. The CDR3 loop spans 15 amino acids. V gave up 3 bases and J gave up 4 bases, with 16 bases separating them. The DNA for the CDR3 is TGTGCCAGCAGTGACCGGGGGTTTGGGGTTTACGAGCAGTACGTC. This gives the protein CASSDRGFGVYEQYV.

V gene TRBV6-2 or TRBV6-3 combines with J gene TRBJ1-6; D is perhaps TRBD1 (5 bases). V lost 2 bases, J lost 4 bases, and 9 bases lay in between. The germline CDR1 and CDR2 sequences are MNHEY and SVGEGT. CDR3 length equals 15 residues. Here the CDR3 DNA reads TGTGCCAGCAGTTACGCCCAGGGATATAATTCACCCCTCCACTTT. Translating it yields CASSYAQGYNSPLHF.

The V and J genes are TRBV6-1 and TRBJ2-7; a weak D match, TRBD1 (6 bases). The V end was cut by 3 bases, the J end by 1 base, with 13 bases between. Germline lookup yields CDR1 MNHNS and CDR2 SASEGT. This CDR3 comprises 15 residues. CDR3 in amino acids: CASSESQGLSYEQYV. CDR3 bases: TGTGCCAGCAGTGAGTCCCAGGGGTTATCCTACGAGCAGTACGTC.

This clonotype was seen a few times. This sequence joins TRBV12-3 or TRBV12-4 and TRBJ2-1; 11 bases are shared with TRBD2. The length of the CDR3 is 17 residues. Trimming cost V 1 base and J 9 bases; bases outside gene matches: 11. The CDR3 coding sequence is TGTGCCAGCAGTTTAGTAGCGGGGGGGCACGTGGGAAGTGAGCAGTTCTTC. This sequence encodes CASSLVAGGHVGSEQFF.

This clonotype occurred a few times. The genes are TRBV7-3 and TRBJ1-1; D unresolved. Germline V gene data show CDR1 as SGHTA and CDR2 as FQGTGA. The CDR3 consists of 14 residues. With 6 bases removed from V and 0 bases from J, the gap between germline ends came to 11 bases. The CDR3 sequence is CASRSPSVNTEAFF. In DNA form, the CDR3 reads TGTGCCAGCAGGTCCCCCAGCGTGAACACTGAAGCTTTCTTT.

Many counts were recorded for this clonotype. The CDR3 protein is CSVEDEGNTEAFF. CDR3 nucleotides: TGCAGCGTTGAAGACGAGGGGAACACTGAAGCTTTCTTT. The rearrangement joins TRBV29-1 to TRBJ1-1; D gene ambiguous. V dropped 0 bases and J dropped 1 base, with 6 bases sitting between them. Germline CDR1 reads SQVTM; CDR2 reads ANQGSEA. The CDR3 runs to 13 residues.

V gene TRBV6-2 or TRBV6-3 combines with J gene TRBJ2-7; D is undetermined. The CDR3 runs 14 residues. Germline loops: CDR1 MNHEY, CDR2 SVGEGT. Trimming pared 2 bases from V and 2 bases from J, leaving 10 bases between. CDR3 amino acids: CASSYRGRTYEQYF. CDR3 bases: TGTGCCAGCAGTTACAGAGGCAGGACCTACGAGCAGTACTTC.

The chain is built from TRBV18 and TRBJ2-1; 9 bases map to TRBD2. The CDR3 loop spans 17 amino acids. Germline CDR1 and CDR2: KGHSH and LQKENI. V lost 0 bases, J lost 7 bases, and 10 bases stayed unmatched. CDR3 nucleotide sequence: TGTGCCAGCTCACCACCTTCCGGGACTAGCTTGAATAATGAGCAGTTCTTC. Translating it yields CASSPPSGTSLNNEQFF.

This clonotype was counted only a few times. V usage is TRBV30 and J usage is TRBJ2-2, with no clear D. The CDR3 runs to 12 residues. Germline CDR1 is GTSNPN and CDR2 is SVGIG (reference sequence). V lost 0 bases, J lost 6 bases, and 5 bases lay in between. The CDR3 DNA sequence: TGTGCCTGGAGTGTACGGGCCGGGGAGCTGTTTTTT. Protein product: CAWSVRAGELFF.

This clonotype has at least ten counts. The J gene is TRBJ2-5, the V gene TRBV30; D unresolved. The V end lost 2 bases, the J end lost 2 bases, and 12 bases lay between the germline ends. The CDR3 sequence is 14 residues long. The germline V gene has CDR1 GTSNPN and CDR2 SVGIG (reference sequence). This chain's CDR3 is CAWSRSARQETQYF. CDR3 nucleotide sequence: TGTGCCTGGAGTCGGAGTGCACGACAAGAGACCCAGTACTTC.

The chain uses TRBV10-3 and TRBJ1-1; D is perhaps TRBD1 (5 bases). Germline loops: CDR1 ENHRY, CDR2 SYGVKD. CDR3 length equals 13 residues. V was pared by 2 bases and J by 7 bases, with 11 bases between. Written as DNA, the CDR3 is TGTGCCATCAGTGAGGGCAGGGCCCATGAAGCTTTCTTT. It is translated as CAISEGRAHEAFF.

The chain combines TRBV6-1 with TRBJ1-4; TRBD1 is a possible D gene (5 bases). The CDR3 has 16 amino acids. The ends were cut back, 7 bases at V and 0 bases at J, with 15 bases in the middle. Germline CDR1 MNHNS, CDR2 SASEGT. CDR3 sequence reads: CASIPGQASTNEKLFF. The DNA of the CDR3 is TGTGCCAGCATTCCTGGACAAGCCTCAACTAATGAAAAACTGTTTTTT.

At least ten counts were recorded for this clonotype. The rearrangement links TRBV30 to TRBJ2-7; D possibly corresponds to TRBD2 (6 bases). The CDR3 consists of 12 residues. Trimming pared 2 bases from V and 7 bases from J, leaving 12 bases between. The germline CDR1 and CDR2 sequences are GTSNPN and SVGIG (reference sequence). CDR3 sequence (DNA): TGTGCCTGGAGTTCTCTGGGGGGTGAGCAGTACTTC. It is translated as CAWSSLGGEQYF.

The chain employs TRBV9 and TRBJ2-7; 8 bases are a match to TRBD2. This CDR3 has 15 amino acids. The germline CDR1 and CDR2 sequences are SGDLS and YYNGEE. Germline trimming cut 2 bases from V and 7 bases from J; bases unmatched to any gene: 11. DNA of the CDR3: TGTGCCAGCAGCGTTACTAGCGGTCCGCCCGGGGAGCAGTACTTC. It codes for CASSVTSGPPGEQYF.

The chain couples TRBV5-1 to TRBJ2-5; D unclear. Germline CDR1 reads SGHRS; CDR2 reads YFSETQ. The CDR3 loop spans 12 amino acids. Deletions cut 1 base from V and 4 bases from J, with 5 bases between. The DNA of the CDR3 is TGCGCCAGCAGCTTGACCCTAGAGACCCAGTACTTC. Residues: CASSLTLETQYF.

A single count supports this clonotype. Possible read error: a much larger clone is one base away. V and J are TRBV20-1 and TRBJ2-7; 14 bases agree with TRBD2. The DNA matches TRBJ2-1 better at its end, which makes the J call doubtful. The CDR3 is 16 amino acids. Germline V gene data show CDR1 as DFQATT and CDR2 as SNEGSKA (reference sequence). CDR3 bases: TGCAGTGCGAAGGGACTAGCGGGAGATTTTCTCTACGAGCAGTTCTTC. Protein product: CSAKGLAGDFLYEQFF.

At least ten counts were recorded for this clonotype. V and J are TRBV18 and TRBJ2-1; D is ambiguous. The V end lost 0 bases, the J end lost 10 bases, and 10 bases lay between the germline ends. Germline CDR1 KGHSH, CDR2 LQKENI. This CDR3 spans 13 amino acids. For the CDR3, the DNA is TGTGCCAGCTCACCACCTACCCCCGTGGAGCAGTTCTTC. The encoded protein is CASSPPTPVEQFF.

The V call is TRBV7-9, the J call TRBJ1-1; maybe TRBD1 (5 bases). Looked up from germline, CDR1 is SEHNR and CDR2 is FQNEAQ (reference sequence). The CDR3 sequence is 12 residues long. Trimming shortened V by 8 bases and J by 1 base, and 8 bases separated the two germline ends. CDR3 coding DNA: TGTGCCAGCTGGGGGACGAACACTGAAGCTTTCTTT. Translated, it gives CASWGTNTEAFF.

In the case of this clonotype: This may arise from a read error, as a much more abundant clone is one base away. The CDR3 region has the DNA TGCGCCAGCAGCGAGCTGTCGACAGGGGGTATGTGCGGGGAGCTGTTTTTT. It encodes CASSELSTGGMCGELFF. The chain recombines TRBV5-1 with TRBJ2-2; 9 bases agree with TRBD1. From germline, CDR1 is SGHRS and CDR2 YFSETQ. The CDR3 is 17 residues long. Unmatched junction bases numbered 14, after V lost 4 bases and J lost 7 bases.